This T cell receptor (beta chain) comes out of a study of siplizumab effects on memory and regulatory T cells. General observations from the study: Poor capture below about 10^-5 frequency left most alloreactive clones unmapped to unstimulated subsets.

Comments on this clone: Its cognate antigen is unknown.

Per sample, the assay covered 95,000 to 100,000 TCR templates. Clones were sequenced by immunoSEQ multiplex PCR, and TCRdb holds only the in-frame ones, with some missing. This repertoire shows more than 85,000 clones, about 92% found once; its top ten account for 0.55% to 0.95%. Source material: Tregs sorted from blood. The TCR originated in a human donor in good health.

CDR3 nucleotides: TGCAGCGTGACGGGACAGCTTGGAAACACCATATATTTT. Residues: CSVTGQLGNTIYF. The chain has TRBV29-1 and TRBJ1-3, with 7 bases fitting TRBD1. V shed 6 bases and J 3 bases; nucleotides not matched to a gene: 5. CDR3 size: 13 residues. Germline lookup yields CDR1 SQVTM and CDR2 ANQGSEA.